The rows below give T cell receptor beta chains drawn from one sample of a study of OX40 agonist ivuxolimab in advanced cancers. Profiling relied on immunoSEQ multiplex PCR, and the TCRdb table lists in-frame clones only, not all of them. The repertoire holds tens of thousands of clones, around 94% seen once, with 8.5% to 10% in the top ten. This sample comprised CD4+ or CD8+ T cells sorted from blood, obtained in a trial of the OX40 agonist ivuxolimab. The source is an adult with an advanced solid tumor such as melanoma, head and neck, liver or kidney cancer. CDR3s include the opening cysteine and the closing phenylalanine or tryptophan. The order of the fields is D gene, V gene, J gene, CDR3 protein. The D gene is left open where the match is weak.

NA	TRBV13	TRBJ2-7	CASSLLEGYEQYF
TRBD2	TRBV27	NA	CASSLASGSFEQYF
TRBD1	TRBV6-5	TRBJ2-5	CASSPQGPWETQYF
TRBD2	TRBV7-9	TRBJ2-1	CASSYTSGGLDEQFF
TRBD2	TRBV28	TRBJ2-7	CASSGSGRGAYEQYF
NA	TRBV7-9	TRBJ2-1	CASSDGPSSYNEQFF
NA	TRBV19	TRBJ1-1	CASGASSNTEAFF
NA	TRBV19	TRBJ1-5	CASSRGQGSQPQHF
TRBD1	TRBV30	TRBJ2-7	CALDRASYEQYF
TRBD1	TRBV28	TRBJ2-3	CASASLPGQGRDTQYF
TRBD1	TRBV5-4	TRBJ2-7	CASSEDRNEQYF
TRBD1	TRBV9	TRBJ1-2	CASSVDRASLNYGYTF
NA	TRBV18	TRBJ2-1	CASSPGQSSYNEQFF
TRBD2	TRBV9	TRBJ2-3	CASSVTSGPSTDTQYF
NA	TRBV18	TRBJ2-7	CASSPSQGTTYEQYF
TRBD2	TRBV6-6	TRBJ2-1	CASSRGLAGAYNEQFF
NA	TRBV28	TRBJ1-4	CASSLRQINEKLFF
NA	TRBV7-5	TRBJ1-5	CAGMEGMGPQHF
NA	TRBV6-5	TRBJ1-1	CASSYSWLGGNTEAFF
TRBD1	TRBV7-9	TRBJ2-7	CASRRTGEYEQYF
NA	TRBV25-1	TRBJ1-2	CASSEEAWGEIRGYTF
TRBD2	TRBV4-2	TRBJ2-7	CASSQDLSGSAYEQYF
NA	TRBV2	TRBJ2-3	CASSVRGASTDTQYF
NA	TRBV5-1	TRBJ1-5	CASSLAGGDSNQPQHF
TRBD2	TRBV27	TRBJ2-1	CASSKGTSGRTPYNEQFF
NA	TRBV28	TRBJ2-2	CASSSRDIANTGELFF
NA	TRBV5-5	TRBJ1-4	CASSPGTAPNEKLFF
TRBD1	TRBV9	TRBJ1-4	CASSVGGTGSEKLFF
TRBD2	TRBV2	TRBJ2-3	CASSGLAGVGDTQYF
TRBD1	TRBV5-6	TRBJ1-1	CASSLEGARITEAFF
NA	TRBV4-3	TRBJ2-7	CASSQDLGGHEQYF
NA	TRBV10-3	TRBJ2-2	CAIGTGTGELFF
TRBD1	TRBV6-1	TRBJ1-1	CASSEAGQGGWTEAFF
NA	TRBV27	TRBJ1-2	CASTQGSNYGYTF
NA	TRBV11-3	TRBJ2-5	CASSPGHEETQYF
TRBD2	TRBV27	TRBJ2-1	CASSPLAGSNNEQFF
NA	TRBV13	TRBJ2-5	CASSPSFQETQYF
NA	TRBV6-6	TRBJ1-3	CASSLQGFSGNTIYF
NA	TRBV4-1	TRBJ2-1	CASSTSGPQFF
TRBD1	TRBV6-1	TRBJ1-2	CASLDDRVIDGYTF
TRBD2	TRBV28	TRBJ2-7	CASSSLRGLAGNEQYF
TRBD2	TRBV4-1	TRBJ2-1	CASSPIAGAYNEQFF
TRBD2	TRBV6-5	TRBJ2-7	CASSAYGGTYEQYF
NA	TRBV27	TRBJ2-5	CASRTRDGRETQYF
NA	TRBV4-1	TRBJ1-1	CASSLGGNTEAFF
NA	TRBV2	TRBJ2-1	CASRVGANEQFF
TRBD1	TRBV7-9	TRBJ2-2	CASSFDRANTGELFF
TRBD1	TRBV6-6	TRBJ2-1	CASGDSGLIENEQFF
NA	TRBV27	TRBJ1-2	CASSLSGYSYGYTF
NA	TRBV2	TRBJ1-2	CASSEVLEGGDYGYTF
NA	TRBV12-5	TRBJ2-5	CATRGTEETQYF
NA	TRBV27	TRBJ1-6	CASSILQGSSYNSPLHF
NA	TRBV7-9	TRBJ2-7	CASSNRDSPYEQYF